This record covers a single TCR beta chain. This entry comes from a study of blood T cell repertoires in COVID-19. Study-wide context: Acute-phase and convalescent COVID-19 samples originated in the United States, Italy and Spain.

Clones were sequenced by immunoSEQ multiplex PCR, and TCRdb holds only the in-frame ones, with some missing. Here the sample spans approximately 200,000 clones, around three quarters being singletons. The germline V gene encodes CDR1 LNHDA and CDR2 SQIVND (reference sequence). With 6 bases removed from V and 5 bases from J, the gap between germline ends came to 17 bases. This CDR3 is 15 amino acids long. This chain links TRBV19 with TRBJ1-5; D is perhaps TRBD1 (5 bases). The source material was peripheral blood. This TCR was sampled from a man aged 55 to 70 with active or convalescent COVID-19. In nucleotides, the CDR3 is TGTGCCAGTAGGGGACTCTTGGCGGGCGATCAGCCCCAGCATTTT. Translating it yields CASRGLLAGDQPQHF. The complete variable domain, with remaining parts taken from reference TRBV19 and TRBJ1-5, reads DGGITQSPKYLFRKEGQNVTLSCEQNLNHDAMYWYRQDPGQGLRLIYYSQIVNDFQKGDIAEGYSVSREKKESFPLTVTSAQKNPTAFYLCASRGLLAGDQPQHFGDGTRLSIL.